Described below is a single TCR beta chain sequence and its context. Its target is not known. The data stem from a study of Graves' ophthalmopathy and Graves' hyperthyroidism. Findings and limits, study-wide: Also, most clonotypes expanded in the thyroid above 0.001 frequency appeared in blood. Ophthalmopathy was separated from stable hyperthyroidism by a 13-signature model with 85% to 90% sensitivity and approximately 79% specificity.

RNA transcripts yielded amplified TCR beta CDR3 regions. Second-round multiplex PCR came after first-round RT-PCR with HTBI primers. TCRdb re-called the multiplex PCR reads with MiXCR, one entry per CDR3 protein. Of about 390,000 distinct CDR3 sequences detected, 15% to 17% appear once; the ten largest clones hold 5.5% to 7%. By definition, stable hyperthyroidism involved no ophthalmopathy within 18 months of follow-up. The diagnosis was founded upon clinical symptoms, serum thyroxine, TRAb, thyroid ultrasound and orbital computed tomography. The source material was peripheral blood. The sequence was obtained from a woman under 30 with stable Graves' hyperthyroidism.

This chain's CDR3 is CASSLGAGIRAGELFF. As DNA, the CDR3 is TGTGCCAGCAGTTTGGGAGCGGGAATCCGGGCCGGGGAGCTGTTTTTT. The rearrangement links TRBV28 to TRBJ2-2, with TRBD2 matching over 7 bases. The CDR3 consists of 16 residues. V was clipped by 3 bases and J by 6 bases; unmatched bases: 10. Germline CDR1 is MDHEN and CDR2 is SYDVKM.